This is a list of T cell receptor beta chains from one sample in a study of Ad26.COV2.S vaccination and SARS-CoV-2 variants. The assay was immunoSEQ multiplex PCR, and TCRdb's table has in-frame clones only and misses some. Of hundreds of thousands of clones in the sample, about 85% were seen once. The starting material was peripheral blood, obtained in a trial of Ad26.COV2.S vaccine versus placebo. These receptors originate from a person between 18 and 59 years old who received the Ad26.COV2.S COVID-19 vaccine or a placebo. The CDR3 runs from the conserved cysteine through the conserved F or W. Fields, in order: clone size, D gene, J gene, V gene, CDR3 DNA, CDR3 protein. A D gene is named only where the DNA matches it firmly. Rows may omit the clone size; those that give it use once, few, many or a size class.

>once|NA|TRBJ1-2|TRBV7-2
TGTGCCAGCAGCTTAGGCCGGGGCACTAACTATGGCTACACCTTC
CASSLGRGTNYGYTF
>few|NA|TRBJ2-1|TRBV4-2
TGTGCCAGCAGCCAAGATGAGGCGGGCTCCTACAATGAGCAGTTCTTC
CASSQDEAGSYNEQFF
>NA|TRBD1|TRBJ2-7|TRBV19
TGTGCCAGTAGTATAGACATGGGACAGTCCTACGAGCAGTACTTC
CASSIDMGQSYEQYF
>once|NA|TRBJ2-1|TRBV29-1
TGCAGCGCCCTACCGGACTCTAACAATGAGCAGTTCTTC
CSALPDSNNEQFF
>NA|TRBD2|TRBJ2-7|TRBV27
TGTGCCAGCAGTCAACACGGGGGGACGAGGATCAGCGGGAGGTCCCAATACGAGCAGTACTTC
CASSQHGGTRISGRSQYEQYF
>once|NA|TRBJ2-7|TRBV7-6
TGTGCCAGCAGCTCGTGGGACAAGAGCTCCTACGAGCAGTACTTC
CASSSWDKSSYEQYF
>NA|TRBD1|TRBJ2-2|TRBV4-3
TGCGCCAGCAGCCAAGCCCGGGTGTGGGACAGGAGATACACCGGGGAGCTGTTTTTT
CASSQARVWDRRYTGELFF
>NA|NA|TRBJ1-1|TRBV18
TGTGCCAGCTCACCGTCTTTGGATCTTGAAGCTTTCTTT
CASSPSLDLEAFF
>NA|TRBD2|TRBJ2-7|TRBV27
TGTGCCAGCAGCCCGTCGACTAGCGTACTGAGTGGGGAGCAGTACTTC
CASSPSTSVLSGEQYF
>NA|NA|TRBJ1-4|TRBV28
TGTGCCAGCAGAGCCCTGGGGGGAGAGCATGAAAAACTGTTTTTT
CASRALGGEHEKLFF
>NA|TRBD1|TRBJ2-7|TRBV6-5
TGTGCCAGCAGGCGGGACAGGACCTACGAGCAGTACTTC
CASRRDRTYEQYF
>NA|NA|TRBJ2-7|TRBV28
TGTGCCAGCAGTAGACCAGGGTCCCTAAGCTACGAGCAGTACTTC
CASSRPGSLSYEQYF
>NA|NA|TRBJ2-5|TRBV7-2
TGTGCCAGCAGCTTGATAGTAGGGTCGGGCCAAGAGACCCAGTACTTC
CASSLIVGSGQETQYF
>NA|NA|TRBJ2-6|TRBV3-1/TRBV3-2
TGTGCCAGCAGCCAAGACTCCCAAACTGGGGCCAACGTCCTGACTTTC
CASSQDSQTGANVLTF
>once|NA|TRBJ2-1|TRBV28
TGTGCCAGCCCCCCCTACGGGGAACCCGGCGGTGATGAGCAGTTCTTC
CASPPYGEPGGDEQFF
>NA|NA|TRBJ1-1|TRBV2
TGTGCCAGCAGTGAACTCCCTAACACTGAAGCTTTCTTT
CASSELPNTEAFF
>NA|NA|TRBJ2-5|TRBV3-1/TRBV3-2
TGTGCCAGCAGCCAAGTTAGAGGGACCCAGTACTTC
CASSQVRGTQYF
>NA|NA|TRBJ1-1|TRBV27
TGTGCCAGCAGTTTATGGGGATTGAACACTGAAGCTTTCTTT
CASSLWGLNTEAFF
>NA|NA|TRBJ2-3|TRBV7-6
TGTGCCAGCAGCTTCACATCCGGGACAAGGACAGATACGCAGTATTTT
CASSFTSGTRTDTQYF
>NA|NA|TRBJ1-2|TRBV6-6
TGTGCCAGCAGTTACGACGGGGGGCGCTCCTATGGCTACACCTTC
CASSYDGGRSYGYTF
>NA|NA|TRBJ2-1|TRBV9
TGTGCCAGCGGGACCGATGAGCAGTTCTTC
CASGTDEQFF
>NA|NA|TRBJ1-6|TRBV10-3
TGTGCCATCACCAACGTCGGAAATTCACCCCTCCACTTT
CAITNVGNSPLHF
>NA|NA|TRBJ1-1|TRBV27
TGTGCCAGCAGTTCCACCTTAGATATTCCGGTCCCGGTCACTGAAGCTTTCTTT
CASSSTLDIPVPVTEAFF
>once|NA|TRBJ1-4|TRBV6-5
TGTGCCAGCAGTTACTCCAGGGTCGGGGAAAAACTGTTTTTT
CASSYSRVGEKLFF
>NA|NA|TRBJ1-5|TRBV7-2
TGTGCCAGCAGCTTAGAAAAAGGCGTGAATCAGCCCCAGCATTTT
CASSLEKGVNQPQHF
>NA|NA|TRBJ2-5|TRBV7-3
TGTGCCAGCAGCATCGCCGGGGAGACCCAGTACTTC
CASSIAGETQYF
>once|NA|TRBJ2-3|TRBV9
TGTGCCAGCAGCGTAGGTGTTATAGCGCGCACAGATACGCAGTATTTT
CASSVGVIARTDTQYF
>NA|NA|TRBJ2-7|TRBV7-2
TGTGCCAGCAGCTTAGGGGTCTCATACGAGCAGTACTTC
CASSLGVSYEQYF
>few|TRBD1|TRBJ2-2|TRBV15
TGTGCCACCAGCACACAGGGGTCAACCGGGGAGCTGTTTTTT
CATSTQGSTGELFF
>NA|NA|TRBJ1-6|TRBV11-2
TGTGCCAGCAGCTTAGGGGGTGGAAATTCACCCCTCCACTTT
CASSLGGGNSPLHF
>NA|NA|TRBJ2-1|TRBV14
TGTGCCAGCAGCCAAGTTGGCACTAGCAGGAGGGGGAATGAGCAGTTCTTC
CASSQVGTSRRGNEQFF
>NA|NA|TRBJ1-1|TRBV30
TGTGCCTGGAGCCCGGAAGTAGGCGAAGCTTTCTTT
CAWSPEVGEAFF
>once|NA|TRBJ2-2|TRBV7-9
TGTGCCAGCAGCTTAGGTCAGGAGCCCACCGGGGAGCTGTTTTTT
CASSLGQEPTGELFF
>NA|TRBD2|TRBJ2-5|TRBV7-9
TGTGCCAGCAGCTACGGTAGCGGGCCACAAGAGACCCAGTACTTC
CASSYGSGPQETQYF
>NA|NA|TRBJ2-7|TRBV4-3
TGCGCCAGCAGCCCTCATAAGACAGCCCCCTACGAGCAGTACTTC
CASSPHKTAPYEQYF
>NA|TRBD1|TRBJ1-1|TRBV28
TGTGCCAGCAGCCCCCTAGGACAGGGGAACACTGAAGCTTTCTTT
CASSPLGQGNTEAFF
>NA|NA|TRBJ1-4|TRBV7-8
TGTGCCAGCAGCCGCCAACAGCGAACTAATGAAAAACTGTTTTTT
CASSRQQRTNEKLFF
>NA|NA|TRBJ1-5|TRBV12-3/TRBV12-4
TGTGCCAGCAGTTTGTACCAGCCCCAGCATTTT
CASSLYQPQHF
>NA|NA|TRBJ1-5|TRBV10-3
TGTGCCATCAGTGAGTCAATCGGAGGTTCGGATAGCAATCAGCCCCAGCATTTT
CAISESIGGSDSNQPQHF
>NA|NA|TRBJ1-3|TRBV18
TGTGCCAGCTCACCGCCGGGACACCGGGACAGAAACACCATATATTTT
CASSPPGHRDRNTIYF
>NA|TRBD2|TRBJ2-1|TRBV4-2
TGTGCCAGCAGCCAAGAAGAACTAGCGGGATACAATGAGCAGTTCTTC
CASSQEELAGYNEQFF
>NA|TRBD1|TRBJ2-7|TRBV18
TGTGCCAGCTCAAGGACAGGGGGAAACGAGCAGTACTTC
CASSRTGGNEQYF
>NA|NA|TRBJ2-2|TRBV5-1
TGCGCCAGCAGCTTGGACTCTCCAAAAAACACCGGGGAGCTGTTTTTT
CASSLDSPKNTGELFF
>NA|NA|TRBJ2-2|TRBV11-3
TGTGCCAGCAGCCGGTCTAGGGGGGGCGAATTCACCGGGGAGCTGTTTTTT
CASSRSRGGEFTGELFF
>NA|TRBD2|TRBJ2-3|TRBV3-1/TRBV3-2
TGTGCCAGCAGCCCCGACGTGGGCGGGGGATCAGATACGCAGTATTTT
CASSPDVGGGSDTQYF
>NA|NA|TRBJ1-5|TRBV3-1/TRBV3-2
TGTGCCAGCAGCCAAGGGGTGGAGGGGAATCAGCCCCAGCATTTT
CASSQGVEGNQPQHF
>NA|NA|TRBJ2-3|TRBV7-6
TGTGCCACCACTTCCGGCGCTGGTCGTACAGATACGCAGTATTTT
CATTSGAGRTDTQYF
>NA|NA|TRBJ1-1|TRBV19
TGTGCCAGTAGTATTTTTACGGCGGAAGAAGCTTTCTTT
CASSIFTAEEAFF
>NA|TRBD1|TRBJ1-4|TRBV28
TGTGCCAGCAGTGCCCACAGGGGAATTGGAGAAAAACTGTTTTTT
CASSAHRGIGEKLFF
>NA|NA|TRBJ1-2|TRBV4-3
TGCGCCAGCAGCCAAGATCTGGAGTCTGGCTACACCTTC
CASSQDLESGYTF
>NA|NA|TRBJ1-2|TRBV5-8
TGTGCCAGCAGTTTTTTCATCGATGGCTACACCTTC
CASSFFIDGYTF
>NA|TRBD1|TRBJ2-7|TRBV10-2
TGCGCCAGCAGTGCCAGGACAGGGCCAAACCCTTCCTACGAGCAGTACTTC
CASSARTGPNPSYEQYF
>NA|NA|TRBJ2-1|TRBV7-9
TGTGCCAGCAGCTTAAGTGTAGGACCGAGCATCTACAATGAGCAGTTCTTC
CASSLSVGPSIYNEQFF
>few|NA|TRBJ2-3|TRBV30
TGTGCCTGGAGTTTAACTACGATTAGCACAGATACGCAGTATTTT
CAWSLTTISTDTQYF